These 18 T cell receptor beta chains came from one sample sequenced in a study of OX40 agonist ivuxolimab in advanced cancers. Method: immunoSEQ multiplex PCR; TCRdb's copy keeps in-frame clones and lacks some. This table holds just under 100,000 clones, approximately 93% found once. The starting material was CD4+ or CD8+ T cells sorted from blood, obtained in a trial of the OX40 agonist ivuxolimab. The source is an adult with an advanced solid tumor such as melanoma, head and neck, liver or kidney cancer.

The chain employs TRBV7-9 and TRBJ2-7, with D perhaps assigned TRBD1 or TRBD2 (5 bases each). The germline CDR1 and CDR2 sequences are SEHNR and FQNEAQ (reference sequence). V lost 1 base to trimming and J lost 6 bases, with 16 bases between them. The length of the CDR3 is 15 residues. The CDR3 coding sequence is TGTGCCAGCAGCTTAGGATGGGACCAGGCTAGCGAGCAGTACTTC. This gives the protein CASSLGWDQASEQYF.

The genes are TRBV4-1 and TRBJ1-3; the D is unclear. This CDR3 region has 16 residues. Germline lookup yields CDR1 MGHRA and CDR2 YSYEKL. The ends were cut back, 3 bases at V and 0 bases at J, with 12 bases in the middle. The CDR3 nucleotides are TGCGCCAGCAGCCAGGGCGACCGACGCTCTGGAAACACCATATATTTT. As protein: CASSQGDRRSGNTIYF.

The J gene is TRBJ2-2, the V gene TRBV10-3; weak D call: TRBD2 (5 bases). Deletions cut 4 bases from V and 1 base from J, with 7 bases between. This CDR3 spans 14 amino acids. CDR1 is ENHRY, CDR2 SYGVKD, per germline. The CDR3 loop reads CAISGGVNTGELFF. The CDR3, as DNA: TGTGCCATCAGTGGGGGAGTGAACACCGGGGAGCTGTTTTTT.

The CDR3 DNA follows: TGCGCCAGCAGCTTGGGTTTGGGACTAGGAGTGGAGACCCAGTACTTC. As protein: CASSLGLGLGVETQYF. J is TRBJ2-5 and V is TRBV5-1, with 8 bases identical to TRBD2. The V gene end was trimmed by 0 bases and the J gene end by 5 bases; junction bases not matched to a gene: 9. The CDR3 runs to 16 residues. Germline V lookup: CDR1 SGHRS, CDR2 YFSETQ.

The genes are TRBV19 and TRBJ1-4; D is perhaps TRBD1 (5 bases). The CDR3 has 13 residues. The germline V and J ends were trimmed by 4 bases and 8 bases, with 11 bases remaining between them. The V gene's germline CDR1 is LNHDA and CDR2 SQIVND (reference sequence). The CDR3 loop reads CASSRDRGEKLFF. The CDR3 DNA reads as TGTGCCAGTAGTAGGGACCGGGGGGAAAAACTGTTTTTT.

The CDR3 nucleotides are TGTGCCAGCAGCCCGACTTACAGTCAGCCCCAGCATTTT. The encoded protein is CASSPTYSQPQHF. The chain has TRBV7-6 and TRBJ1-5, with D unclear. The ends were cut back, 5 bases at V and 6 bases at J, with 11 bases in the middle. This CDR3 has 13 residues. Per the germline V gene, CDR1 is SGHVS and CDR2 is FNYEAQ.

The V and J genes are TRBV27 and TRBJ2-5; weak D call: TRBD2 (5 bases). The CDR3 runs to 19 residues. Looked up from germline, CDR1 is MNHEY and CDR2 is SMNVEV (reference sequence). Trimming took 5 bases from V and 1 from J, leaving 26 bases between them. CDR3 in amino acids: CASSPPGLRIGDRQETQYF. The CDR3 DNA is TGTGCCAGCAGTCCCCCTGGCCTTAGGATCGGGGATCGCCAAGAGACCCAGTACTTC.

V gene TRBV28 combines with J gene TRBJ2-1; 9 bases map to TRBD2. The length of the CDR3 is 18 residues. V was pared by 7 bases and J by 3 bases, with 16 bases of the junction left unmatched. In germline, CDR1 is MDHEN, CDR2 SYDVKM. The chain's CDR3 is CASTLNLLAGNSYNEQFF. The DNA for the CDR3 is TGTGCCAGCACCTTAAACCTTCTAGCGGGGAATAGCTACAATGAGCAGTTCTTC.

The rearrangement links TRBV6-6 to TRBJ1-2; D not certain. This CDR3 contains 14 residues. V was cut by 0 bases and J by 8 bases, with 13 bases left in between. The germline V gene has CDR1 MNHNY and CDR2 SVGAGI (reference sequence). The CDR3 nucleotides read TGTGCCAGCAGTTACTCCTGGGGAGGAGAAGGCTACACCTTC. Its protein product is CASSYSWGGEGYTF.

The J gene is TRBJ1-1, the V gene TRBV7-2, with 8 bases lining up with TRBD1. There are 18 residues in the CDR3. Germline CDR1 SGHTA, CDR2 FQGNSA. V shed 5 bases and J 5 bases; nucleotides not matched to a gene: 19. CDR3 nucleotide sequence: TGTGCCAGCAGCCAAAGGGTAGGGTCAGGGGGCTCGGGAACTGAAGCTTTCTTT. This translates into CASSQRVGSGGSGTEAFF.

The rearrangement joins TRBV19 to TRBJ1-2; the D gene is possibly TRBD1 (5 bases). The CDR3 is 13 amino acids. The germline V gene has CDR1 LNHDA and CDR2 SQIVND (reference sequence). V was shortened by 5 bases and J by 7 bases, with 14 bases between the two germline ends. The DNA for the CDR3 is TGTGCCAGTAGTCCACCAGGGAGGGGTGGCTACACCTTC. The encoded protein is CASSPPGRGGYTF.

This sequence joins TRBV9 and TRBJ1-1; D perhaps matches TRBD1 (5 bases). CDR3 size: 15 residues. V gave up 0 bases and J gave up 0 bases, with 9 bases separating them. The germline V gene encodes CDR1 SGDLS and CDR2 YYNGEE. CDR3 sequence reads: CASSVDPGMNTEAFF. The CDR3 nucleotides read TGTGCCAGCAGCGTAGATCCAGGGATGAACACTGAAGCTTTCTTT.

CDR3 sequence (DNA): TGCGCCAGCAGCTTGACGGTAGCGGGAGAAGAGACCCAGTACTTC. Translating gives CASSLTVAGEETQYF. The V call is TRBV5-1, the J call TRBJ2-5, with 9 bases identical to TRBD2. CDR1 is SGHRS and CDR2 is YFSETQ in the germline V gene. The trim removed 1 base at V and 3 bases at J, leaving 4 bases unmatched. The CDR3 runs to 15 residues.

This chain connects TRBV14 to TRBJ1-6, with no clear D. The CDR3 loop spans 15 amino acids. Germline V gene data show CDR1 as SGHDN and CDR2 as FVKESK. V lost 0 bases and J lost 4, with 7 bases in between. The CDR3 nucleotides read TGTGCCAGCAGCCAAGATGGTTGGTATAATTCACCCCTCCACTTT. Its protein is CASSQDGWYNSPLHF.

The sample holds one count of this clone. The V gene is TRBV6-1, the J gene TRBJ1-3; no firm D call. Germline CDR1 reads MNHNS; CDR2 reads SASEGT. V lost 2 bases, J lost 1 base, and 15 bases lay in between. There are 17 residues in the CDR3. DNA of the CDR3: TGTGCCAGCAGTGAAAGGTTATCGGGAGGGTCTGGAAACACCATATATTTT. Translating gives CASSERLSGGSGNTIYF.

The gene calls are TRBV27 and TRBJ1-1; TRBD1 is a possible D gene (6 bases). The CDR3 sequence is 13 residues long. Trimming cost V 8 bases and J 6 bases, with 16 bases left between them. Germline CDR1 is MNHEY and CDR2 is SMNVEV (reference sequence). The CDR3 bases are TGTGCCAGCGGAAAACAGGGATCGCCTGAAGCTTTCTTT. It is translated as CASGKQGSPEAFF.

J is TRBJ1-2 and V is TRBV7-9, with 9 bases matching TRBD1. The CDR3 totals 16 residues. Germline V gene sequence: CDR1 SEHNR, CDR2 FQNEAQ (reference sequence). Trimming took 1 base from V and 3 from J; bases not matched to a gene: 6. CDR3 in DNA: TGTGCCAGCAGCTTAGGGAGGACAGGGGCCTACTATGGCTACACCTTC. Translating it yields CASSLGRTGAYYGYTF. The full variable domain, in which reference TRBV7-9 and TRBJ1-2 provide the parts outside the CDR3, is DTGVSQNPRHKITKRGQNVTFRCDPISEHNRLYWYRQTLGQGPEFLTYFQNEAQLEKSRLLSDRFSAERPKGSFSTLEIQRTEQGDSAMYLCASSLGRTGAYYGYTFGSGTRLTVV.

The chain uses TRBV27 and TRBJ2-7; D might be TRBD1 or TRBD2, each matching 5 bases. Trimming removed 3 bases from V and 3 bases from J, with 9 bases in between. Germline-derived CDR1 and CDR2 are MNHEY and SMNVEV (reference sequence). The CDR3 sequence is 13 residues long. The CDR3 coding sequence is TGTGCCAGCAGTTTTCGGGACGGCTACGAGCAGTACTTC. This encodes CASSFRDGYEQYF.